These 15 T cell receptor beta chains share one sample of origin, sequenced in a study of blood T cell repertoires in COVID-19. TCRdb keeps only in-frame clones here, not all; method: immunoSEQ multiplex PCR. The sample shows 350,000 or so clones, around nine tenths of them seen only once. Sequencing was done on a sample of PBMCs or T cells enriched from blood (not recorded which). These receptors came from a woman between 25 and 40 years old who had been exposed to COVID-19.

This rearrangement joins TRBV29-1 to TRBJ1-1; D not resolved. Trimming cost V 3 bases and J 2 bases, with 16 bases left between them. In germline, CDR1 is SQVTM, CDR2 ANQGSEA. The CDR3 contains 15 residues. The CDR3 region has the DNA TGCAGCGTTGACTGGGCCCTGGCCCATAACACTGAAGCTTTCTTT. Translating gives CSVDWALAHNTEAFF.

The V call is TRBV28, the J call TRBJ1-3; the match to TRBD1 covers 11 bases. The length of the CDR3 is 17 residues. Germline assignment: CDR1 MDHEN and CDR2 SYDVKM. V shed 5 bases and J 4 bases; nucleotides not matched to a gene: 10. CDR3 nucleotides: TGTGCCAGCAGTCTACCGGGACAGGGGGTGTCCGGAAACACCATATATTTT. As protein: CASSLPGQGVSGNTIYF.

This chain uses TRBV19 with TRBJ1-4; D might be TRBD1 (5 bases). The CDR3 runs 15 residues. Trimming pared 4 bases from V and 7 bases from J, leaving 16 bases between. Germline V lookup: CDR1 LNHDA, CDR2 SQIVND (reference sequence). This chain's CDR3 is CASSTGPGSAEKLFF. CDR3 DNA: TGTGCCAGTAGTACCGGACCAGGGTCCGCTGAAAAACTGTTTTTT.

The J gene is TRBJ2-3, the V gene TRBV28, with 8 bases lining up with TRBD2. V lost 2 bases to trimming and J lost 2 bases; unmatched junction nucleotides: 6. Germline V gene data show CDR1 as MDHEN and CDR2 as SYDVKM. The CDR3 is 16 amino acids. In DNA form, the CDR3 reads TGTGCCAGCAGTTTAGGAGCTAGCGGGCCCACAGATACGCAGTATTTT. Its translation: CASSLGASGPTDTQYF.

The chain has TRBV10-3 and TRBJ2-1, with 7 bases fitting TRBD2. CDR1 and CDR2 from the germline V gene are ENHRY and SYGVKD. CDR3 length: 14 residues. V lost 4 bases, J lost 7 bases, and 7 bases stayed unmatched. The CDR3 region has the DNA TGTGCCATCAGTGGGCTAGCGGCAATGAATGAGCAGTTCTTC. Translation gives CAISGLAAMNEQFF.

This chain joins TRBV28 and TRBJ1-4, with 7 positions matching TRBD1. Trimming at V came to 5 bases and at J to 10 bases, leaving 10 bases not matched to a gene. CDR1 is MDHEN and CDR2 is SYDVKM in the germline V gene. The CDR3 extends over 14 amino acids. The CDR3 bases are TGTGCCAGCAGTCTCCCTGGGACAGTAGGAAAACTGTTTTTT. It is translated as CASSLPGTVGKLFF.

The table lists this clone with a count of one. The CDR3 sequence: CASRGGQATQYF. The CDR3 coding sequence is TGTGCCAGCAGAGGAGGGCAGGCGACCCAGTACTTC. This chain links TRBV28 with TRBJ2-5; tentative D call: TRBD2 (6 bases). V lost 6 bases and J lost 7, with 12 bases in between. Per the germline V gene, CDR1 is MDHEN and CDR2 is SYDVKM. This CDR3 spans 12 amino acids.

This clone was seen just once. The rearrangement links TRBV28 to TRBJ2-1, with 10 bases matching TRBD2. V lost 6 bases, J lost 9 bases, and 5 bases stayed unmatched. The CDR3 extends over 13 amino acids. The germline gives CDR1 MDHEN, CDR2 SYDVKM. CDR3 region: CASSPSSGSEQFF. The CDR3 DNA follows: TGTGCCAGCAGCCCATCTAGCGGGAGTGAGCAGTTCTTC.

The chain is built from TRBV27 and TRBJ2-7; 7 positions agree with TRBD1. Trimming at V came to 2 bases and at J to 4 bases, leaving 5 bases not matched to a gene. Germline assignment: CDR1 MNHEY and CDR2 SMNVEV (reference sequence). The CDR3 runs 14 residues. This chain's CDR3 is CASSLLGQSYEQYF. CDR3 nucleotide sequence: TGTGCCAGCAGTTTACTGGGACAGTCGTACGAGCAGTACTTC.

The V call is TRBV19, the J call TRBJ1-5; 7 positions match TRBD1. J was trimmed by 7 bases and V by 4 bases; bases with no gene match: 13. The CDR3 totals 16 residues. CDR1 and CDR2 from the germline V gene are LNHDA and SQIVND (reference sequence). The CDR3 region is CASSTLLRQGPQPQHF. In nucleotides, the CDR3 is TGTGCCAGTAGTACCCTCCTTCGACAGGGACCCCAGCCCCAGCATTTT.

This chain joins TRBV27 and TRBJ2-1; 10 nucleotides line up with TRBD2. Germline CDR1 MNHEY, CDR2 SMNVEV (reference sequence). The CDR3 has 15 residues. V gave up 6 bases and J gave up 4 bases; unmatched junction bases: 6. Here the CDR3 DNA reads TGTGCCAGCAGGAAGGGACTAGCGCAATACAATGAGCAGTTCTTC. Translated: CASRKGLAQYNEQFF.

This chain uses TRBV6-2 or TRBV6-3 with TRBJ1-5; 7 nucleotides align to TRBD1. The CDR3 is 17 amino acids. Trimming cost V 2 bases and J 0 bases; bases outside gene matches: 7. CDR1 MNHEY and CDR2 SVGEGT come from the germline V gene. CDR3 bases: TGTGCCAGCAGTTACGTTTTCGGGACAGATAGCAATCAGCCCCAGCATTTT. It translates to CASSYVFGTDSNQPQHF.

J is TRBJ1-3 and V is TRBV10-3; 10 nucleotides line up with TRBD1. The CDR3 covers 16 residues. Trimming took 6 bases from V and 2 from J; bases not matched to a gene: 7. Germline V gene sequence: CDR1 ENHRY, CDR2 SYGVKD. CDR3 nucleotide sequence: TGTGCCATCAGAATTTGGACAGGGGGAACTGGAAACACCATATATTTT. It translates to CAIRIWTGGTGNTIYF.

The J gene is TRBJ1-5, the V gene TRBV6-6; no reliable D call. Germline values: CDR1 MNHNY, CDR2 SVGAGI (reference sequence). CDR3 length: 12 residues. Deletions cut 4 bases from V and 7 bases from J, with 8 bases between. As DNA, the CDR3 is TGTGCCAGCAGTTCACAGACGCAGCCCCAGCATTTT. Its translation is CASSSQTQPQHF.

The chain's CDR3 is CAIGRGNTGELFF. In DNA form, the CDR3 reads TGTGCCATCGGTAGGGGGAACACCGGGGAGCTGTTTTTT. This rearrangement joins TRBV10-3 to TRBJ2-2, with D possibly matching TRBD1 (5 bases). V lost 8 bases, J lost 1 base, and 8 bases lay in between. The V gene's germline CDR1 is ENHRY and CDR2 SYGVKD. The CDR3 is 13 amino acids.